These 18 T cell receptor beta chains share one sample of origin, sequenced in a study of blood T cell repertoires in COVID-19. Profiled with immunoSEQ multiplex PCR; TCRdb holds only in-frame clones, not every one. The repertoire includes 150,000 to 200,000 clones, more than 75% of them detected once, and approximately 4% sits in the top ten. The sequencing sample was made of peripheral blood. The receptors come from a human donor in a cohort sampled during active COVID-19.

This clone was detected many times. The chain joins TRBV3-1 (or the pseudogene TRBV3-2) to TRBJ1-2; 8 positions match TRBD1. Germline V lookup: CDR1 LGHDT, CDR2 YNNKEL (reference sequence). This CDR3 is 14 amino acids long. Germline trimming cut 1 base from V and 7 bases from J; bases unmatched to any gene: 5. The CDR3 here is CASSQVDRASGYTF. Written as DNA, the CDR3 is TGTGCCAGCAGCCAAGTGGACAGGGCCTCTGGCTACACCTTC.

The chain couples TRBV15 to TRBJ1-5; 9 positions agree with TRBD1. J gave up 9 bases and V 2 bases, and 17 bases lay outside the gene matches. CDR1 and CDR2 from the germline V gene are LNHNV and YYDKDF (reference sequence). The CDR3 spans 18 residues. DNA for the CDR3: TGTGCCACCAGCAGACCACGGGGACAGGGCAGAGGGAGTAGGCCCCAGCATTTT. Translated, it gives CATSRPRGQGRGSRPQHF.

This clone was picked up one time. The gene calls are TRBV7-9 and TRBJ1-6, with TRBD1 as a possible D gene (6 bases). The CDR3 runs to 14 residues. Germline V gene data show CDR1 as SEHNR and CDR2 as FQNEAQ (reference sequence). Trimming left V 1 base short and J 7 bases short, with 8 bases between. The CDR3 sequence: CASSLEQGNSPLHF. CDR3 sequence (DNA): TGTGCCAGCAGCTTAGAACAGGGAAATTCACCCCTCCACTTT.

Concerning this clone: Other DNA sequences in the sample encode the same CDR3. This chain links TRBV6-5 with TRBJ2-3; 11 bases line up with TRBD1. Germline V CDR1 and CDR2: MNHEY, SVGAGI. This CDR3 has 14 amino acids. The J segment lost 3 bases and the V segment lost 8 bases, leaving 4 bases of the junction unmatched. CDR3 region: CASRDRGSTDTQYF. Written as DNA, the CDR3 is TGTGCCAGCCGGGACAGGGGGAGTACAGATACGCAGTATTTT.

The chain links TRBV10-3 to TRBJ2-3; 13 bases align to TRBD2. After removal of 7 bases from V and 5 bases from J, the junction contained 6 bases not matched to a gene. The germline CDR1 and CDR2 sequences are ENHRY and SYGVKD. The CDR3 sequence is 15 residues long. For the CDR3, the DNA is TGTGCCATCAACAAAGGACTAGCGGGGGTAGATACGCAGTATTTT. Its translation: CAINKGLAGVDTQYF.

The chain links TRBV3-1 (or the pseudogene TRBV3-2) to TRBJ2-1; D is unclear. CDR3 length equals 12 residues. Germline loops: CDR1 LGHDT, CDR2 YNNKEL (reference sequence). The V and J ends lost 0 bases and 7 bases respectively, with 4 bases between them. As DNA, the CDR3 is TGTGCCAGCAGCCAAGATTCGAATGAGCAGTTCTTC. This gives the protein CASSQDSNEQFF.

The J gene is TRBJ1-3, the V gene TRBV30; 7 bases fit TRBD1. CDR1 and CDR2 from the germline V gene are GTSNPN and SVGIG (reference sequence). V gave up 8 bases and J gave up 0 bases; unmatched junction bases: 7. This CDR3 region has 14 residues. In DNA form, the CDR3 reads TGTGCCGCATCGACAGGGCTCTCTGGAAACACCATATATTTT. Encoded protein: CAASTGLSGNTIYF.

This chain links TRBV5-6 with TRBJ2-1; D call uncertain. Germline CDR1 SGHDT, CDR2 YYEEEE. Trimming took off 4 bases at V and 3 bases at J, with 5 bases between the two ends. CDR3 size: 12 residues. The CDR3 reads CASSRDYNEQFF. As DNA, the CDR3 is TGTGCCAGCAGCCGAGACTACAATGAGCAGTTCTTC. The full variable domain, completed using reference TRBV5-6 and TRBJ2-1, is DAGVTQSPTHLIKTRGQQVTLRCSPKSGHDTVSWYQQALGQGPQFIFQYYEEEERQRGNFPDRFSGHQFPNYSSELNVNALLLGDSALYLCASSRDYNEQFFGPGTRLTVL.

The chain employs TRBV19 and TRBJ2-2; a weak D match, TRBD1 (6 bases). CDR1 is LNHDA, CDR2 SQIVND, per germline (reference sequence). This CDR3 is built from 15 residues. V lost 5 bases and J 6 bases, leaving 16 bases between the germline ends. In DNA, the CDR3 is TGTGCCAGTAGTCCCGGTAGGGGGATCTCCGGGGAGCTGTTTTTT. Translation: CASSPGRGISGELFF.

The chain combines TRBV6-5 with TRBJ2-5, with D unclear. The CDR3 runs 14 residues. With 4 bases removed from V and 1 base from J, the gap between germline ends came to 10 bases. Germline V CDR1 and CDR2: MNHEY, SVGAGI. The CDR3 DNA reads as TGTGCCAGCAGTTGGGCTGGTGCCCAAGAGACCCAGTACTTC. Its translation: CASSWAGAQETQYF.

This clone was observed a few times. The chain employs TRBV1 and TRBJ2-1; the D call in the table, TRBD1, was not verified against the DNA. TRBV1 is annotated as a pseudogene. The CDR3 loop spans 18 amino acids. This chain's CDR3 is CTSSRPQLCDLRGNEQFF. The CDR3 nucleotides read TGCACCAGCAGCCGCCCCCAGCTCTGCGACCTCAGGGGCAATGAGCAGTTCTTC.

The V call is TRBV7-8, the J call TRBJ2-1, with no clear D. The CDR3 runs 12 residues. Germline V gene sequence: CDR1 SGHVS, CDR2 FQNEAQ. Trimming took off 5 bases at V and 7 bases at J, with 9 bases between the two ends. The CDR3 region is CASSPPANEQFF. CDR3 nucleotide sequence: TGTGCCAGCAGCCCCCCAGCGAATGAGCAGTTCTTC.

This chain joins TRBV4-1 and TRBJ1-6; possibly TRBD1 for D (5 bases). Trimming pared 0 bases from V and 10 bases from J, leaving 10 bases between. Germline CDR1 and CDR2: MGHRA and YSYEKL. This CDR3 contains 14 residues. The CDR3, as DNA: TGCGCCAGCAGCCAAGACCCAGGGTCCTCACCCCTCCACTTT. As protein: CASSQDPGSSPLHF.

The chain joins TRBV6-2 or TRBV6-3 to TRBJ2-4; D gene ambiguous. The CDR3 extends over 13 amino acids. V lost 2 bases and J lost 9, with 11 bases in between. Germline V gene data show CDR1 as MNHEY and CDR2 as SVGEGT. The CDR3 DNA reads TGTGCCAGCAGTTACGGGTTGGGCAGCATTCAGTACTTC. It codes for CASSYGLGSIQYF.

The gene calls are TRBV5-1 and TRBJ2-1; 15 bases match TRBD2. This CDR3 is 20 amino acids long. Germline lookup yields CDR1 SGHRS and CDR2 YFSETQ. V trimming: 4 bases; J trimming: 0 bases; junction bases outside the gene matches: 11. The CDR3 sequence: CASSQRTSGGASVSYNEQFF. The CDR3 DNA is TGCGCCAGCAGCCAGAGGACTAGCGGGGGGGCCTCAGTCTCCTACAATGAGCAGTTCTTC.

The rearrangement links TRBV6-2 or TRBV6-3 to TRBJ2-7, with 7 bases matching TRBD1. The CDR3 has 13 residues. CDR1 is MNHEY and CDR2 is SVGEGT in the germline V gene. V shed 3 bases, J shed 5 bases, and the junction held 4 bases outside the gene matches. In nucleotides, the CDR3 is TGTGCCAGCAGTTATTGGGACAGCGACGAGCAGTACTTC. It specifies CASSYWDSDEQYF.

The chain has TRBV15 and TRBJ2-1; the match to TRBD2 covers 10 bases. V lost 3 bases to trimming and J lost 0 bases; unmatched junction nucleotides: 5. The germline V gene has CDR1 LNHNV and CDR2 YYDKDF (reference sequence). The CDR3 has 17 amino acids. The CDR3 DNA reads TGTGCCACCAGCAGTGTAAGGACTAGCGGCTCCTACAATGAGCAGTTCTTC. Translating it yields CATSSVRTSGSYNEQFF. Full variable domain (outside the CDR3, taken from reference TRBV15 and TRBJ2-1): DAMVIQNPRYQVTQFGKPVTLSCSQTLNHNVMYWYQQKSSQAPKLLFHYYDKDFNNEADTPDNFQSRRPNTSFCFLDIRSPGLGDTAMYLCATSSVRTSGSYNEQFFGPGTRLTVL.

The chain joins TRBV10-3 to TRBJ2-5, with 9 bases aligning to TRBD1. Unmatched junction bases numbered 27, after V lost 5 bases and J lost 5 bases. Germline CDR1 is ENHRY and CDR2 is SYGVKD. This CDR3 comprises 21 residues. The CDR3 DNA is TGTGCCATCAGTACCTCCTTGGGGGACAGGGCTCATCAGTTCAGATTGGAGACCCAGTACTTC. Its translation is CAISTSLGDRAHQFRLETQYF.